These 32 T cell receptor beta chains were all obtained from the same sample, sequenced in a study of beta chain features in type 1 diabetes. Since all of the isolated RNA was reverse transcribed, expressed TCRB transcripts were what got sequenced. The assay was immunoSEQ multiplex PCR, and TCRdb's table has in-frame clones only and misses some. The top ten clones hold over 0.015% of a sample with hundreds of thousands of clones, 9.5% to 13% of them seen once. Their specific antigens are unknown. General observations from the study: In all four CD4+ subsets, TCRB CDR3 length was significantly, moderately reduced in type 1 diabetes.

The sequenced material came from naive CD4+ T cells from blood. These receptors originate from a man aged 30-40 years with type 1 diabetes.

This chain links TRBV7-9 with TRBJ1-1; TRBD1 matches at 9 bases. In germline, CDR1 is SEHNR, CDR2 FQNEAQ (reference sequence). The trim removed 4 bases at V and 3 bases at J, leaving 3 bases unmatched. This CDR3 is 14 amino acids long. This chain's CDR3 is CASSYRGQDTEAFF. DNA of the CDR3: TGTGCCAGCAGCTACAGGGGGCAGGACACTGAAGCTTTCTTT.

This chain uses TRBV7-9 with TRBJ2-2; 9 nucleotides line up with TRBD2. CDR1 is SEHNR, CDR2 FQNEAQ, per germline (reference sequence). The CDR3 extends over 16 amino acids. Trimming at V came to 3 bases and at J to 3 bases, leaving 5 bases not matched to a gene. The CDR3 sequence is CASSFGGGAHTGELFF. DNA for the CDR3: TGTGCCAGCAGCTTTGGCGGGGGGGCCCACACCGGGGAGCTGTTTTTT.

The sample holds a few counts of this clone. The chain is built from TRBV10-3 and TRBJ2-1; 7 bases match TRBD1. The CDR3 has 12 amino acids. Germline values: CDR1 ENHRY, CDR2 SYGVKD. With V trimmed by 6 bases and J by 10 bases, 6 bases remained unmatched. Here the CDR3 DNA reads TGTGCCATCAGACGACAGGGAGAAGAGCAGTTCTTC. Translated, it gives CAIRRQGEEQFF.

The rearrangement uses TRBV15 and TRBJ1-2; a possible D gene is TRBD1 (6 bases). Germline V gene sequence: CDR1 LNHNV, CDR2 YYDKDF (reference sequence). This CDR3 is built from 14 residues. Trimming pared 0 bases from V and 8 bases from J, leaving 13 bases between. DNA for the CDR3: TGTGCCACCAGCAGAGATCCAGGGGCTAGCGGCTACACCTTC. Protein: CATSRDPGASGYTF.

The V gene is TRBV27, the J gene TRBJ2-1, with D possibly being TRBD2 (5 bases). Trimming removed 3 bases at V and 4 bases at J, with 16 bases between. The V gene's germline CDR1 is MNHEY and CDR2 SMNVEV (reference sequence). This CDR3 has 16 residues. In DNA form, the CDR3 reads TGTGCCAGCAGTTTGGGCCTCGGGGTATTATACAATGAGCAGTTCTTC. Its protein product is CASSLGLGVLYNEQFF.

The chain couples TRBV7-2 to TRBJ1-2; tentatively, D is TRBD1 (6 bases). This CDR3 contains 14 residues. From germline, CDR1 is SGHTA and CDR2 FQGNSA. V shed 2 bases and J shed 2 bases, with 9 bases lying between them. DNA of the CDR3: TGTGCCAGCAGCTTATCCCAGGGGAACTATGGCTACACCTTC. Residues: CASSLSQGNYGYTF.

CDR3: CASRQGPYNEQFF. CDR3 in DNA: TGTGCCAGCAGACAGGGCCCCTACAATGAGCAGTTCTTC. This rearrangement joins TRBV6-5 to TRBJ2-1, with D possibly TRBD1 on 6 matching bases. This CDR3 is 13 amino acids long. Germline CDR1 MNHEY, CDR2 SVGAGI. The V and J ends lost 6 bases and 2 bases respectively, with 8 bases between them.

The CDR3 loop reads CASSVGLAGGNHRPDTQYF. CDR3 in DNA: TGTGCCAGCAGCGTAGGTTTAGCGGGGGGAAACCACCGCCCAGATACGCAGTATTTT. The rearrangement joins TRBV9 to TRBJ2-3; 10 positions agree with TRBD2. This CDR3 has 19 residues. Per germline, CDR1 SGDLS and CDR2 YYNGEE. Trimming cost V 0 bases and J 4 bases; bases outside gene matches: 14.

The chain is built from TRBV2 and TRBJ1-2; the match to TRBD1 covers 8 bases. Per the germline V gene, CDR1 is SNHLY and CDR2 is FYNNEI. J lost 4 bases, V lost 5 bases, and 6 bases had no gene match. The CDR3 is made up of 14 amino acids. The CDR3 nucleotides read TGTGCCAGCAGTCGAGACAGGGGAGGCTATGGCTACACCTTC. It encodes CASSRDRGGYGYTF.

The sample holds a few counts of this clone. The chain has TRBV28 and TRBJ2-5, with TRBD1 identical over 8 bases. CDR1 MDHEN and CDR2 SYDVKM come from the germline V gene. The V and J ends lost 5 bases and 5 bases, in that order; junction bases with no gene match: 7. The CDR3 consists of 14 residues. The CDR3 DNA reads as TGTGCCAGCAGTCGCAGGGGGCAGCGGGAGACCCAGTACTTC. Amino acids: CASSRRGQRETQYF.

The rearrangement links TRBV6-6 to TRBJ2-1; 7 bases fit TRBD1. With V trimmed by 2 bases and J by 5 bases, 9 bases remained unmatched. This CDR3 contains 16 residues. Germline CDR1 is MNHNY and CDR2 is SVGAGI (reference sequence). CDR3 sequence reads: CASSYARRDSNNEQFF. The CDR3 region has the DNA TGTGCCAGCAGTTACGCCCGTCGGGACAGTAACAATGAGCAGTTCTTC.

The genes are TRBV5-1 and TRBJ2-7; D is unclear. Trimming stripped 4 bases from V and 1 base from J, with 9 bases between. Per germline, CDR1 SGHRS and CDR2 YFSETQ. The CDR3 is 13 amino acids. The CDR3 coding sequence is TGCGCCAGCAGCGCCGGCGGTTCCTACGAGCAGTACTTC. This sequence encodes CASSAGGSYEQYF.

J is TRBJ2-5 and V is TRBV5-1; possible D gene TRBD2, 7 bases. CDR1 and CDR2 from the germline V gene are SGHRS and YFSETQ. This CDR3 has 17 residues. Trimming shortened V by 5 bases and J by 2 bases, and 22 bases separated the two germline ends. The CDR3 is CASRTRSGTMIQETQYF. The CDR3 region has the DNA TGCGCCAGCAGGACTCGCAGCGGGACAATGATACAAGAGACCCAGTACTTC.

This clone was observed a handful of times. The genes are TRBV4-3 and TRBJ2-3; TRBD2 agrees at 9 bases. The germline V gene has CDR1 LGHNA and CDR2 YSLEER. V trimming: 2 bases; J trimming: 1 base; junction bases outside the gene matches: 4. The CDR3 contains 16 residues. CDR3 region: CASSQRIAGGTDTQYF. CDR3 in DNA: TGCGCCAGCAGCCAACGGATAGCGGGGGGCACAGATACGCAGTATTTT.

This chain joins TRBV4-1 and TRBJ1-1; no reliable D call. V shed 4 bases and J shed 4 bases, with 13 bases lying between them. The CDR3 has 14 residues. The germline CDR1 and CDR2 sequences are MGHRA and YSYEKL. CDR3 in DNA: TGCGCCAGCAGCCGACTCCCCGGGAGCACTGAAGCTTTCTTT. This codes for CASSRLPGSTEAFF.

The rearrangement joins TRBV6-6 to TRBJ1-1, with a weak D call TRBD1 (6 bases). The V gene's germline CDR1 is MNHNY and CDR2 SVGAGI (reference sequence). The ends were cut back, 3 bases at V and 6 bases at J, with 14 bases in the middle. CDR3 length equals 14 residues. CDR3 region: CASSYRHRGSEAFF. CDR3 nucleotide sequence: TGTGCCAGCAGTTATCGGCATAGGGGGTCTGAAGCTTTCTTT.

The rearrangement links TRBV7-6 to TRBJ1-2; perhaps TRBD1 as D (6 bases). The CDR3 extends over 16 amino acids. Per germline, CDR1 SGHVS and CDR2 FNYEAQ. Trimming shortened V by 3 bases and J by 8 bases, and 22 bases separated the two germline ends. CDR3 in amino acids: CASSFATRLRQGGYTF. CDR3 in DNA: TGTGCCAGCAGCTTCGCGACAAGGCTCCGGCAGGGGGGCTACACCTTC.

This clone was seen only a few times. The chain couples TRBV4-2 to TRBJ1-2, with 7 bases identical to TRBD1. In germline, CDR1 is LGHNA, CDR2 YNFKEQ. This CDR3 spans 16 amino acids. The V and J ends lost 0 bases and 4 bases, in that order; junction bases with no gene match: 8. DNA of the CDR3: TGTGCCAGCAGCCAAGATTTAGGGGGCCGGGGCTATGGCTACACCTTC. Its translation: CASSQDLGGRGYGYTF.

The table lists this clone with a few counts. The rearrangement uses TRBV7-6 and TRBJ2-7; a possible D gene is TRBD2 (6 bases). V was trimmed by 4 bases and J by 4 bases, leaving 11 bases between them. The CDR3 extends over 13 amino acids. CDR1 is SGHVS and CDR2 is FNYEAQ in the germline V gene. For the CDR3, the DNA is TGTGCCAGCAGCTCGGACGCGGGGTACGAGCAGTACTTC. Its translation is CASSSDAGYEQYF.

This clone was recorded a few times. J is TRBJ1-2 and V is TRBV30; 7 bases fit TRBD1. This CDR3 is 15 amino acids long. V dropped 2 bases and J dropped 4; count of bases not matched to a gene: 10. Per the germline V gene, CDR1 is GTSNPN and CDR2 is SVGIG (reference sequence). The chain's CDR3 is CAWSIQGPSIYGYTF. The CDR3 region has the DNA TGTGCCTGGAGTATACAGGGGCCGTCAATCTATGGCTACACCTTC.

The sample holds a few counts of this clone. The chain joins TRBV2 to TRBJ2-3; D not certain. The length of the CDR3 is 14 residues. Germline V gives CDR1 SNHLY, CDR2 FYNNEI. V was pared by 2 bases and J by 2 bases, with 8 bases between. The CDR3 protein is CASSELLFTDTQYF. For the CDR3, the DNA is TGTGCCAGCAGTGAACTACTGTTCACAGATACGCAGTATTTT.

This clone was seen a few times. V usage is TRBV9 and J usage is TRBJ2-6; 11 bases align to TRBD1. From germline, CDR1 is SGDLS and CDR2 YYNGEE. The ends lost 2 bases at V and 4 bases at J; junction bases unmatched: 5. The CDR3 consists of 17 residues. CDR3 coding DNA: TGTGCCAGCAGCGTTGGACAGGGGGCGTTAGGGGCCAACGTCCTGACTTTC. Residues: CASSVGQGALGANVLTF.

This clone was observed a few times. Other nucleotide sequences in the sample specify the same CDR3. The V and J genes are TRBV7-2 and TRBJ2-5; D unresolved. This CDR3 has 11 amino acids. V lost 5 bases and J 2 bases, leaving 3 bases between the germline ends. Per the germline V gene, CDR1 is SGHTA and CDR2 is FQGNSA. The CDR3 protein is CASSPQETQYF. CDR3 nucleotides: TGTGCCAGCAGCCCTCAAGAGACCCAGTACTTC.

The V and J genes are TRBV10-3 and TRBJ2-3, with D possibly TRBD2 on 6 matching bases. The CDR3 spans 15 residues. With 10 bases removed from V and 0 bases from J, the gap between germline ends came to 17 bases. CDR1 and CDR2 from the germline V gene are ENHRY and SYGVKD. For the CDR3, the DNA is TGTGCCACCACCCGGGACTCAACTAGCACAGATACGCAGTATTTT. It is translated as CATTRDSTSTDTQYF.

V and J are TRBV4-1 and TRBJ2-1; 7 bases match TRBD2. Germline values: CDR1 MGHRA, CDR2 YSYEKL. The CDR3 has 18 residues. Trimming removed 2 bases from V and 7 bases from J; junction bases left unmatched: 17. CDR3 DNA: TGCGCCAGCAGCCAACGTGATAAAGCGTTCAGCGGGGAGAATGAGCAGTTCTTC. Translating gives CASSQRDKAFSGENEQFF.

The chain employs TRBV18 and TRBJ1-1; 10 bases line up with TRBD1. The V segment lost 3 bases and the J segment 1 base; nucleotides outside the gene matches: 5. This CDR3 spans 16 amino acids. CDR1 KGHSH and CDR2 LQKENI come from the germline V gene. The CDR3 sequence is CASSPGTGAGNTEAFF. The CDR3 nucleotides read TGTGCCAGCTCACCTGGGACAGGGGCCGGGAACACTGAAGCTTTCTTT.

This clone occurred a few times. This rearrangement joins TRBV30 to TRBJ2-7; TRBD2 matches 7 bases. This CDR3 is built from 15 residues. The J segment lost 3 bases and the V segment lost 1 base, leaving 9 bases of the junction unmatched. Germline CDR1 reads GTSNPN; CDR2 reads SVGIG (reference sequence). CDR3 sequence reads: CAWSGGSSGYYEQYF. The CDR3, as DNA: TGTGCCTGGAGTGGTGGGTCTAGCGGTTACTACGAGCAGTACTTC. Using reference TRBV30 and TRBJ2-7 for the parts outside the CDR3, the full variable domain is SQTIHQWPATLVQPVGSPLSLECTVEGTSNPNLYWYRQAAGRGLQLLFYSVGIGQISSEVPQNLSASRPQDRQFILSSKKLLLSDSGFYLCAWSGGSSGYYEQYFGPGTRLTVT.

The rearrangement joins TRBV5-4 to TRBJ2-1; 9 nucleotides agree with TRBD2. The CDR3 is 15 amino acids. V trimming: 5 bases; J trimming: 8 bases; junction bases outside the gene matches: 11. Germline CDR1 reads SGHNT; CDR2 reads YYREEE (reference sequence). The DNA for the CDR3 is TGTGCCAGCAGTACCCAGCGGGGGGCCGGGGATGAGCAGTTCTTC. Its protein is CASSTQRGAGDEQFF.

The rearrangement joins TRBV1 to TRBJ1-5. TRBV1 is a recognized pseudogene. There are 13 residues in the CDR3. The CDR3 DNA follows: TGCACCAGCAGCCAAGATCGGGTTCAGCCCCAGCATTTT. As protein: CTSSQDRVQPQHF.

This clone was seen a few times. The chain combines TRBV7-2 with TRBJ2-1; 10 bases map to TRBD2. V lost 2 bases, J lost 9 bases, and 7 bases stayed unmatched. The CDR3 covers 15 residues. The germline V gene has CDR1 SGHTA and CDR2 FQGNSA. The DNA for the CDR3 is TGTGCCAGCAGCTTACAGCGGGGGGGCCCTCGTGAGCAGTTCTTC. Protein sequence: CASSLQRGGPREQFF.

This clone was seen only a few times. V usage is TRBV18 and J usage is TRBJ1-2; the D gene is possibly TRBD1 (6 bases). Trimming took 3 bases from V and 4 from J, leaving 12 bases between them. The CDR3 loop spans 14 amino acids. Germline V gene lookup returns CDR1 KGHSH and CDR2 LQKENI. This CDR3 reads CASSPGQQTYGYTF. For the CDR3, the DNA is TGTGCCAGCTCACCCGGACAGCAAACCTATGGCTACACCTTC.

This clone was detected only a few times. The J gene is TRBJ2-1, the V gene TRBV11-2, with 10 bases identical to TRBD2. Germline assignment: CDR1 SGHAT and CDR2 FQNNGV. J lost 4 bases, V lost 1 base, and 7 bases had no gene match. The CDR3 runs 17 residues. The CDR3 here is CASSLGSPSGGYNEQFF. The CDR3 DNA reads as TGTGCCAGCAGCTTAGGTTCCCCTAGCGGGGGATACAATGAGCAGTTCTTC.